The 20 T cell receptor beta chains reported below all come from one sample, sequenced in a study of T cell responses to AZD1222 COVID-19 vaccine (dated by TCRdb to the early 2020s). The time point label here, explained by the study, means: baseline before first vaccination. The library was prepared using the immunoSEQ multiplex PCR assay. TCRdb mirrors the immuneACCESS table, restricted to in-frame sequences. Some clones are absent from its copies; in checked studies, under half trace to an unresolved V gene, and the reason for the others is unknown. The sample table lists roughly 91,000 clones, 90% of them with a count of one. The top ten constitute around 3% of the sample. This specimen consisted of peripheral blood, obtained on day 0 of AZD1222 vaccination. The origin of the receptors is an adult in good health.

This clone was detected only a few times. The chain is built from TRBV27 and TRBJ1-2; 7 bases are shared with TRBD1. J lost 7 bases, V lost 10 bases, and 9 bases had no gene match. The CDR3 is 12 amino acids. Germline CDR1 is MNHEY and CDR2 is SMNVEV (reference sequence). The chain's CDR3 is CATRQGGLGYTF. The CDR3 DNA reads as TGTGCCACCAGACAGGGAGGCCTTGGCTACACCTTC.

J is TRBJ1-2 and V is TRBV9; D is uncertain. This CDR3 region has 12 residues. With 4 bases removed from V and 9 bases from J, the gap between germline ends came to 13 bases. Germline V gene data show CDR1 as SGDLS and CDR2 as YYNGEE. The CDR3 is CASSLGAHSYTF. The CDR3 DNA reads as TGTGCCAGCAGCCTCGGAGCCCACAGCTACACCTTC.

CDR3 region: CASSTSYSGNTIYF. Written as DNA, the CDR3 is TGCGCCAGCAGCACCAGCTACTCTGGAAACACCATATATTTT. V is TRBV5-1 and J is TRBJ1-3, with D unclear. The CDR3 extends over 14 amino acids. The germline CDR1 and CDR2 sequences are SGHRS and YFSETQ. V was cut by 4 bases and J by 0 bases, with 8 bases left in between.

The chain joins TRBV3-1 (or the pseudogene TRBV3-2) to TRBJ2-7; a weak D match, TRBD2 (6 bases). The germline gives CDR1 LGHDT, CDR2 YNNKEL (reference sequence). The CDR3 is 15 residues long. Trimming pared 2 bases from V and 3 bases from J, leaving 14 bases between. The CDR3 spells CASSQRAQGGYEQYF. CDR3 DNA: TGTGCCAGCAGCCAAAGGGCGCAGGGAGGCTACGAGCAGTACTTC.

CDR3 amino acids: CASSSQGKSEAFF. CDR3 DNA: TGTGCCAGCAGTTCCCAGGGGAAGAGTGAAGCTTTCTTT. This sequence joins TRBV28 and TRBJ1-1, with a possible D match to TRBD1 (6 bases). The germline V gene has CDR1 MDHEN and CDR2 SYDVKM. The V end was cut by 4 bases, the J end by 7 bases, with 13 bases between. The length of the CDR3 is 13 residues.

The chain uses TRBV3-1 (or the pseudogene TRBV3-2) and TRBJ1-4; D may be TRBD1 (6 bases). The V end lost 4 bases, the J end lost 5 bases, and 14 bases lay between the germline ends. Per the germline V gene, CDR1 is LGHDT and CDR2 is YNNKEL (reference sequence). The CDR3 length is 15 residues. CDR3 in amino acids: CASSPIRGGNEKLFF. As DNA, the CDR3 is TGTGCCAGCAGCCCGATCAGAGGGGGAAATGAAAAACTGTTTTTT.

This clone was observed once. The chain links TRBV18 to TRBJ1-1; D not resolved. Germline V CDR1 and CDR2: KGHSH, LQKENI. CDR3 length equals 15 residues. V was pared by 3 bases and J by 0 bases, with 11 bases between. CDR3: CASSPPGGMNTEAFF. The CDR3 DNA reads TGTGCCAGCTCACCGCCCGGAGGAATGAACACTGAAGCTTTCTTT.

The chain is built from TRBV19 and TRBJ2-7; D not certain. This CDR3 has 14 amino acids. Germline V gene lookup returns CDR1 LNHDA and CDR2 SQIVND (reference sequence). V shed 5 bases and J shed 9 bases, with 20 bases lying between them. DNA for the CDR3: TGTGCCAGTAGTCCGGGTCCTCCCCTTGTATGGCAGTACTTC. This gives the protein CASSPGPPLVWQYF.

The chain joins TRBV5-8 to TRBJ1-1, with D unclear. Trimming took off 4 bases at V and 0 bases at J, with 13 bases between the two ends. The CDR3 has 15 amino acids. In germline, CDR1 is SGHTS, CDR2 YDEGEE. The CDR3 nucleotides read TGTGCCAGCAGCATCATAGGAGGCTTGAACACTGAAGCTTTCTTT. This translates into CASSIIGGLNTEAFF.

The chain couples TRBV9 to TRBJ1-1; 7 bases are a match to TRBD1. V shed 2 bases, J shed 1 base, and the junction held 8 bases outside the gene matches. The V gene's germline CDR1 is SGDLS and CDR2 YYNGEE. The CDR3 contains 16 residues. Here the CDR3 reads CASSVGKTGPNTEAFF. Here the CDR3 DNA reads TGTGCCAGCAGCGTTGGGAAGACAGGGCCGAACACTGAAGCTTTCTTT.

This clone was seen at least ten times. The CDR3 nucleotides are TGTGCCAGCAGTACTAGCGGGAGAGATACGCAGTATTTT. Protein: CASSTSGRDTQYF. The V and J genes are TRBV6-4 and TRBJ2-3; 11 nucleotides match TRBD2. Germline CDR1 reads MRHNA; CDR2 reads SNTAGT. The CDR3 is 13 residues long. J lost 5 bases, V lost 5 bases, and 0 bases had no gene match.

The V call is TRBV11-2, the J call TRBJ1-3; D remains ambiguous. Germline V gene sequence: CDR1 SGHAT, CDR2 FQNNGV. This CDR3 contains 16 residues. V was clipped by 0 bases and J by 0 bases, with 9 bases between them. In nucleotides, the CDR3 is TGTGCCAGCAGCTTAGACTACCGAGGCTCTGGAAACACCATATATTTT. Its protein product is CASSLDYRGSGNTIYF.

This clone was counted between two and nine times. The chain links TRBV2 to TRBJ1-2, with unresolved D. Trimming removed 7 bases from V and 5 bases from J, with 14 bases in between. The CDR3 extends over 13 amino acids. Germline V gives CDR1 SNHLY, CDR2 FYNNEI. This CDR3 is CASIGLGDYGYTF. The CDR3 region has the DNA TGTGCCAGCATAGGCCTTGGAGATTATGGCTACACCTTC.

The V call is TRBV7-9, the J call TRBJ1-6; 7 nucleotides agree with TRBD1. The CDR3 contains 14 residues. Per germline, CDR1 SEHNR and CDR2 FQNEAQ (reference sequence). Trimming at V came to 6 bases and at J to 9 bases, leaving 8 bases not matched to a gene. Here the CDR3 reads CASRRQGESSPLHF. The CDR3 DNA reads TGTGCCAGCAGGCGACAGGGAGAGAGTTCACCCCTCCACTTT.

The chain links TRBV11-2 to TRBJ2-5, with 7 bases lining up with TRBD2. The CDR3 is 13 amino acids. Germline values: CDR1 SGHAT, CDR2 FQNNGV. V lost 4 bases, J lost 4 bases, and 3 bases stayed unmatched. The CDR3 bases are TGTGCCAGCAGCTCTCGACTAGCAGAGACCCAGTACTTC. Translated, it gives CASSSRLAETQYF.

The chain couples TRBV10-1 to TRBJ1-2, with no clear D. Trimming shortened V by 0 bases and J by 6 bases, and 14 bases separated the two germline ends. Germline-derived CDR1 and CDR2 are WNHNN and SYGVQD (reference sequence). CDR3 length equals 15 residues. The CDR3 DNA is TGCGCCAGCAGTGAGTCACCCGGTCAGGTCGATGGCTACACCTTC. Protein: CASSESPGQVDGYTF.

The rearrangement joins TRBV19 to TRBJ2-1, with 7 bases matching TRBD2. This CDR3 comprises 14 residues. V lost 2 bases to trimming and J lost 10 bases; unmatched junction nucleotides: 8. CDR1 and CDR2 (germline): LNHDA, SQIVND (reference sequence). CDR3 coding DNA: TGTGCCAGTAGTATACCGGGACTACTAAACGAGCAGTTCTTC. This sequence encodes CASSIPGLLNEQFF. Supplemented by reference TRBV19 and TRBJ2-1, the full variable domain reads DGGITQSPKYLFRKEGQNVTLSCEQNLNHDAMYWYRQDPGQGLRLIYYSQIVNDFQKGDIAEGYSVSREKKESFPLTVTSAQKNPTAFYLCASSIPGLLNEQFFGPGTRLTVL.

The rearrangement links TRBV7-8 to TRBJ1-1; maybe TRBD1 (5 bases). Germline CDR1 and CDR2: SGHVS and FQNEAQ. This CDR3 has 15 residues. V was cut by 6 bases and J by 0 bases, with 14 bases left in between. CDR3 sequence (DNA): TGTGCCAGCAGTAATGCGGGGCCTTTGAACACTGAAGCTTTCTTT. Amino acid sequence: CASSNAGPLNTEAFF.

This clone appeared once. J is TRBJ1-1 and V is TRBV12-3 or TRBV12-4, with D hard to call. The CDR3 length is 13 residues. With 2 bases removed from V and 4 bases from J, the gap between germline ends came to 8 bases. In DNA form, the CDR3 reads TGTGCCAGCAGTTTATTGGAGACCACTGAAGCTTTCTTT. It specifies CASSLLETTEAFF.

The V call is TRBV7-8, the J call TRBJ2-2; D may correspond to TRBD1 or TRBD2 (5 bases each). Trimming pared 5 bases from V and 4 bases from J, leaving 17 bases between. This CDR3 region has 16 residues. Germline CDR1 SGHVS, CDR2 FQNEAQ. CDR3 nucleotides: TGTGCCAGCAGCCGAATCCTGGGGGTAGGCACCGGGGAGCTGTTTTTT. Translated, it gives CASSRILGVGTGELFF.